In its sample, the clone carrying this T cell receptor (beta chain) was seen many times. Its antigen is as yet unknown. The germline V gene has CDR1 MNHNS and CDR2 SASEGT. This CDR3 is built from 14 residues. Trimming pared 5 bases from V and 6 bases from J, leaving 13 bases between. TCRdb independently ran MiXCR on the 5' RACE reads; one entry per CDR3 protein. There are 45,000 to 60,000 distinct CDR3 sequences in the sample; 2% to 2.5% occur only once, and approximately 3% lies in the top ten. This record belongs to a study of neurological immune-mediated disorders. Study-wide results and limits: Sharing of CDR3 amino acid sequences among expanded clones across subjects was absent, suggesting private repertoires in all groups. The repertoires of 18 of 34 multiple sclerosis patients fell into one related-CDR3 cluster (a possible signature) under phylogenetic grouping.

Specimen: PBMCs. The V and J genes are TRBV6-1 and TRBJ1-4; D is unresolved. The TCR comes from a man aged 45-65 years with multiple sclerosis. The CDR3 sequence: CASSWTLQDEKLFF. CDR3 nucleotide sequence: TGTGCCAGCAGTTGGACCCTTCAGGATGAAAAACTGTTTTTT.